Below, one T cell receptor (beta chain) is given with its context. This specimen belongs to a study of CD8+CD57+ T cells in acquired aplastic anemia. The CDR3 totals 14 residues. The V and J ends lost 6 bases and 2 bases, in that order; junction bases with no gene match: 7. The germline V gene encodes CDR1 SQVTM and CDR2 ANQGSEA. The use of genomic DNA as template underpinned the TCR beta VDJ and CDR3 profiling. TCRdb re-called the reads with MiXCR, one entry per CDR3 protein. The sample has 150,000 or so distinct CDR3 sequences, around 60% seen once; the top ten hold about 50%. This clonotype originated in a human donor in good health. Specimen: sorted CD4+, CD8+, or CD8+CD57+ T cells (not recorded which) from PBMCs. This chain joins TRBV29-1 and TRBJ2-1; 7 bases align to TRBD1. DNA of the CDR3: TGCAGCGTAACACGGACAGGAGCCTACAATGAGCAGTTCTTC. It specifies CSVTRTGAYNEQFF.